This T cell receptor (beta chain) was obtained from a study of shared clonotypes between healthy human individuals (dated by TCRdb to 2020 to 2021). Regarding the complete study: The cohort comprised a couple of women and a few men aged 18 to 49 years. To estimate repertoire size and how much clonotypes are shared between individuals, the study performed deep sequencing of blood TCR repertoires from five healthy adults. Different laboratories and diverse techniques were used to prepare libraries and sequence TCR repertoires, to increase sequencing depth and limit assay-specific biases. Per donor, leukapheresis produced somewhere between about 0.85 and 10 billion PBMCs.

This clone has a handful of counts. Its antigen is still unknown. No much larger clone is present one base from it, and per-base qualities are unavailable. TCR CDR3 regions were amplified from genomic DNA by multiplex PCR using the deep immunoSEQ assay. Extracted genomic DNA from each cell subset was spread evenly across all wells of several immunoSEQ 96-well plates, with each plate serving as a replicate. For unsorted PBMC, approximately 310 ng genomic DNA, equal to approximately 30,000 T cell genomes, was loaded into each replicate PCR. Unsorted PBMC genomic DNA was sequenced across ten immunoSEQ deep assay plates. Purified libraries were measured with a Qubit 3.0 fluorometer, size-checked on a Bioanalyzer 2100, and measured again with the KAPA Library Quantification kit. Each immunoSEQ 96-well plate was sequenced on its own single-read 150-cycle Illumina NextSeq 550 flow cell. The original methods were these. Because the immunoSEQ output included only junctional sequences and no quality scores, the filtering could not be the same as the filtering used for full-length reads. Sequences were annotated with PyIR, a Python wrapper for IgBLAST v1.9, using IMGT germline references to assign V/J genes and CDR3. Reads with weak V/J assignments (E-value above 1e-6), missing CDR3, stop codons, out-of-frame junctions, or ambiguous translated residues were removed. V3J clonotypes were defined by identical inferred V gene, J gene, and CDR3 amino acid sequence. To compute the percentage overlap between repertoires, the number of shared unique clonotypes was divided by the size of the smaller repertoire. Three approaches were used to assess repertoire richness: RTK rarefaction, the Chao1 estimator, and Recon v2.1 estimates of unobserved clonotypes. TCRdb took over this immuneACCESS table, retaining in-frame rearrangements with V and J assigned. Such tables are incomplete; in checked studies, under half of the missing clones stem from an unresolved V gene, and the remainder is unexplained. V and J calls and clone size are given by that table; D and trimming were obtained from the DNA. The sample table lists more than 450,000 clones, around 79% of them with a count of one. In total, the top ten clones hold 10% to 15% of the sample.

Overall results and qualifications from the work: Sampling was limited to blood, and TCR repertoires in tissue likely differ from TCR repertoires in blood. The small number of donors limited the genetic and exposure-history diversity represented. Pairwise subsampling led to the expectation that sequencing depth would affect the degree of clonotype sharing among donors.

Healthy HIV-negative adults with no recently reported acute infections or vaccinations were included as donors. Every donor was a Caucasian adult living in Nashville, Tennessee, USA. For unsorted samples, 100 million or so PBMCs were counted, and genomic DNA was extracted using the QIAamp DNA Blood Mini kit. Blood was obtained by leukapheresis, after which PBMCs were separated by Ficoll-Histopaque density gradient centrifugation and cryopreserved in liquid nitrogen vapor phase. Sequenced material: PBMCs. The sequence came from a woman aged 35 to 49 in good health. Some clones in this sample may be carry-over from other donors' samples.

The CDR3 region: CARSLFASVYGYTF. Read as DNA, the sequence is TGTGCCAGAAGCTTGTTCGCGTCGGTCTATGGCTACACCTTC. The chain was built from TRBV5-3 and TRBJ1-2; the D gene identity is not certain. TRBV5-3 is an open reading frame whose function is uncertain. The CDR3 numbers 14 residues from cysteine through phenylalanine. The only DNA kept is the CDR3, 42 bases in frame from the first base. Trimming costs V 1 base and J 4 bases, and their ends lie 11 bases apart.